The sequence of this T cell receptor beta chain was determined in a study of cytomegalovirus exposure and HLA in healthy donors listed by TCRdb under 2017. The study in broad terms: An earlier analysis of under 600 of the donors reported approximately 300 Gb of sequence data and some 120 million unique TCR beta sequences from 150 million to 200 million T cells. Roughly 320 gigabases of sequencing data and 70 million to 95 million unique TCR sequences made up an early release that covered around 640 HLA-typed donors. Among the approximately 400 genotyped donors, under 90% belonged to the genetic ancestry cluster associated with self-reported Caucasian donors. The aim of the study was to test whether cataloging public T cell receptors could identify signatures of past pathogen exposure. The T cell repertoires of 666 subjects were profiled by immunosequencing and related to cytomegalovirus serostatus. Along with the roughly 670-subject first cohort, a separate validation cohort of over a hundred different subjects was used. To predict cytomegalovirus infection status, the study brought together high-throughput TCR immunosequencing, statistical association of individual TCRs with disease status, and machine learning. A later analysis re-examined previously published TCR beta repertoires from about 670 donors and added high-resolution HLA genotyping to investigate patterns of TCR occurrence. Rather than using new phenotypic data, the later analysis identified candidate immune exposures from TCR beta sequences and from how often those sequences occurred across donors. An earlier analysis of 450 to 750 of the donors used high-throughput TCR beta sequencing to judge whether each TCR beta V gene segment behaved as functional or pseudogenic. Donor age, sex, ethnicity and CMV serostatus were compiled together with the repertoire data. A later genetic analysis took genome-wide SNP genotypes for about three fifths of the 666 donors and used that subset as a discovery cohort. Every discovery cohort repertoire had been produced on one sequencing platform. Class I and class II HLA loci were covered by the typing at four-digit resolution. Typing coverage differed by locus: A, B, C, DRB1 and DQB1 were typed in roughly 620-640 donors, DQA1 in about 560, DPA1 in some 600, and DPB1 in just under 480. Because of strong linkage in the cohort, roughly five DR-DQ haplotypes were treated as single units for association and clustering. Among a few hundred genotyped donors of the cohort, an average of approximately 230,000 unique TCR beta nucleotide sequences were sequenced per donor, about a sixth of them non-productive.

The cohort was made up of 666 healthy bone marrow donors. At the time of sampling, all cohort members were nominally healthy, though unrecorded immune exposures were likely present. The donor was CMV seronegative and was included in the group of a few hundred seronegative cohort members. Each donor provided a peripheral blood sample, and peripheral blood mononuclear cells were used for TCR beta sequencing. The Qiagen DNeasy Blood Extraction Kit was used to extract genomic DNA from the blood cell samples. This clone was found a few times. Its cognate antigen has yet to be identified. No base quality information exists; no much larger clone differs at one position. What the authors observed across the whole study: CMV serostatus was the only immune exposure information available for the cohort. The sequencing pipeline was judged likely to have produced a cluster of highly shared sequence variants as a technical artifact. Linkage disequilibrium might explain the correlated functional status among segregating V segments, but an unknown experimental factor could not be excluded. The study gave a list of 150 to 200 TCR beta chains associated with cytomegalovirus. At a false discovery rate of 0.05, a later analysis linked around 17,000 TCR beta sequences to specific HLA alleles. In both the original and validation cohorts, the classifier was reported to diagnose cytomegalovirus status with high specificity and sensitivity. Because HLA typing was missing for some donors at each locus, association tests included only the typed subset. Most CMV-associated TCR beta chains appeared to be HLA-restricted in a later analysis, and the HLA associations seemed to be driven largely by CMV exposure. Compared with the roughly 600-donor mean, donors in an Asian-associated ancestry cluster had fewer N-insertions in productive TCRs, according to a later genetic analysis. A later analysis reported that several top co-occurrence clusters appeared linked to parvovirus B19, influenza, CMV and Epstein-Barr virus. The cohort was sequenced for TCR beta chains only, and without alpha or paired-chain data the features that could be detected were limited. According to a later analysis, TCR association rates differed among HLA loci, with DRB1 alleles showing the most associated TCRs and HLA-C alleles showing the fewest. In a later analysis, HLA-associated TCR beta chains showed more clonal expansion and lower generation probabilities than non-associated chains that were equally common. Three of the identified cytomegalovirus-associated TCR beta chains were confirmed in vitro to be specific for cytomegalovirus antigens. The earlier analysis of approximately 540 of the donors excluded 15 to 20 rarely observed V segments, including chromosome 9 orphons, because counts were too low. An earlier analysis of some 590 of the donors showed that most TCR beta V segments appeared in productive rearrangements either about 90% or about 30% of the time, which broadly matched IMGT annotations. A further reported finding was that TCR beta sequences accurately predicted the HLA-A and HLA-B alleles for most subjects in the first cohort. Some IMGT-functional V segments, including TRBV6-2 and TRBV6-3, could not be told apart with the 87-base-pair reads, so those segments were excluded. Across donors, most TCR sequences were observed very rarely, whereas some public TCRs were present in many individuals. The authors suggested that the approach could potentially be extended to other disease states and immunological phenotypes. When HLA alleles, especially DR and DQ, strongly co-occurred, attributing TCR associations to individual alleles was difficult. An association between a missense DCLRE1C variant and V-gene and J-gene trimming of TCR beta chains was found in a later genetic analysis and replicated in an independent cohort. Presence/absence analyses assumed roughly uniform sequencing depth across donors, an assumption that may not hold.

The library relied on the immunoSEQ multiplex PCR assay. For the multiplex PCR, a mixture combining 60 forward primers for TCR Vbeta segments and 13 reverse primers for TCR Jbeta segments was used. The CDR3 region of rearranged TCR beta genes was amplified from genomic DNA with a multiplex PCR assay. On the Illumina HiSeq System, the amplified TCR beta libraries were sequenced as 87-base-pair reads. The original pipeline was this. In a later analysis, tens of millions of unique TCR beta chains were counted across the 650 to 700 repertoires, and around 10 million of these chains were shared by at least two donors. Raw reads were error-corrected and collapsed into unique sequences by a nearest-neighbor algorithm in which closely related sequences were merged to remove PCR and sequencing errors. To assign V, D and J gene segments, CDR3 sequences were aligned to IMGT reference sequences. For a sequence to be retained, a match of at least six nucleotides was required to both a V gene segment and a J gene segment. A rearrangement counted as productive if the CDR3 had no stop codons and remained in frame with V and J, and every other rearrangement counted as non-productive. Following IMGT convention, CDR3 was defined as the stretch from the second conserved V-encoded cysteine up to the conserved J-encoded phenylalanine. In an earlier analysis of roughly 610 of the donors, sequences lacking an unambiguous match to a single V gene segment were excluded. An earlier analysis of several hundred of the donors classified V segments as functional when productive rearrangements were above 56.7% and as segregating when the standard deviation between donors was above 5%. A statistical classification framework was built to diagnose cytomegalovirus status from the catalog of TCR beta chain sequences. V and J gene assignment, in a later analysis, came from comparing TCR nucleotide sequences with IMGT/GENE-DB human TR gene sequences. The TCRdist pipeline was used in a later analysis to assign CDR3 sequences and most-parsimonious VDJ recombination scenarios. In a later analysis, each TCR beta chain was defined by its CDR3 amino acid sequence together with its V-gene family, and reads lacking a unique V-gene family were excluded. A later analysis removed 592 highly shared, low-generation-probability nucleotide sequences to deal with suspected cross-contamination and a sequencing artifact. A later analysis calculated a clonal expansion index for each public chain from normalized within-repertoire ranks of inferred template counts. In a later analysis, generation probabilities were computed with a VDJ recombination model fitted to out-of-frame rearrangements, and the resulting probabilities were checked against IGoR. Hypergeometric tests were used in a later analysis to score TCR-TCR, TCR-HLA and TCR-CMV co-occurrence, with a repertoire-size bias correction applied to the TCR pairs. A later analysis estimated false discovery rates by permuting HLA or CMV assignments 20 times. A later analysis grouped co-occurring TCRs with DBSCAN, adding TCRdist sequence similarity when clustering within HLA-allele-positive subsets. Co-occurrence clustering excluded repertoires with fewer than 30,000 or more than 120,000 public chains, plus five with anomalous nucleotide sharing. What TCRdb holds here is the immuneACCESS table cut down to in-frame rearrangements. Part of the clones is not present; checked against another copy, under half of the missing clones reflect an unresolved V gene, and the others are unexplained. V and J calls plus clone size are reproduced from that table; the DNA served to infer D and trimming. Here the sample has about 220,000 clones; just over 75% occur a single time. The ten biggest clones cover 0.63% of the sample.

Spanning cysteine to phenylalanine, the CDR3 consists of 15 amino acids. Solely the CDR3 DNA is kept, with 45 bases framed from the first base. The junction carries 15 bases between V and J, which are trimmed by 2 bases and 4 bases respectively. CDR1 and CDR2 were assigned from the germline V gene (reference sequence) as GTSNPN and SVGIG. The material sequenced was PBMCs. The chain was built from TRBV30 and TRBJ2-1, with TRBD1 perhaps the D gene, on 6 matching bases. The receptor comes from a man between 18 and 29 years old in good health and CMV-seronegative. The bases read TGTGCCTGGAGTCGTTTGGGGACATATTACAATGAGCAGTTCTTC. Protein translation: CAWSRLGTYYNEQFF.